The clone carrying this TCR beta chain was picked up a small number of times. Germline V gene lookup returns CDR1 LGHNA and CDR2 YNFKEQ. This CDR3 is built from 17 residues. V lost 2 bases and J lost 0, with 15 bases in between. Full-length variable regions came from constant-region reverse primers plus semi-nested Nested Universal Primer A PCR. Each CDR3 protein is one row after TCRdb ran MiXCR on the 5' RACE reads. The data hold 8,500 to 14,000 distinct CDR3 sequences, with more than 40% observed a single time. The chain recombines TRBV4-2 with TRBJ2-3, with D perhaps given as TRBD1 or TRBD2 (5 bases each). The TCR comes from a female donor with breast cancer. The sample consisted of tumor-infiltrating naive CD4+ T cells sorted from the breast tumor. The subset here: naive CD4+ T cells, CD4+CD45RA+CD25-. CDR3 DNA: TGTGCCAGCAGCCAACCCCCAAACGGGGCGAGCACAGATACGCAGTATTTT. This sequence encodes CASSQPPNGASTDTQYF.